These T cell receptor beta chains were read from a single sample in a study of blood T cell repertoires in COVID-19. Some clones are missing from TCRdb's copy, which holds only in-frame ones; the method was immunoSEQ multiplex PCR. The sample includes about 370,000 clones, just under 90% seen only once; the top ten take around 1.7%. Source material: PBMCs or T cells enriched from blood (not recorded which). The source is a woman aged 25-40 years who had recovered from COVID-19. The CDR3 runs from the conserved cysteine through the conserved F or W. D genes are given only for firm matches. Clone size is given for some rows only: seen once, a few or many times, or a class if the clone is expanded.

D gene	J gene	clone size	V gene	CDR3 protein	CDR3 DNA
TRBD2	TRBJ2-7	NA	TRBV7-2	CASSPFLAGGGYEQYF	TGTGCCAGCAGCCCGTTCTTAGCGGGGGGTGGATACGAGCAGTACTTC
TRBD2	TRBJ2-7	NA	TRBV7-9	CASSHSGSYEQYF	TGTGCCAGCAGCCATAGCGGGAGTTACGAGCAGTACTTC
TRBD2	TRBJ2-2	NA	TRBV5-1	CASSLDLAGSTGELFF	TGCGCCAGCAGCTTGGACCTAGCGGGAAGCACCGGGGAGCTGTTTTTT
TRBD1	TRBJ1-5	NA	TRBV4-1	CASSQETPAGGRKHF	TGCGCCAGCAGCCAAGAGACCCCTGCAGGGGGCAGGAAGCATTTT
TRBD2	TRBJ2-3	NA	TRBV4-2	CASSQGEGLDTQYF	TGTGCCAGCAGCCAAGGGGAGGGGTTAGATACGCAGTATTTT
NA	TRBJ2-1	few	TRBV16	CASSQVETSYNEQFF	TGTGCCAGCAGCCAAGTAGAAACCTCCTACAATGAGCAGTTCTTC
TRBD1	TRBJ1-6	NA	TRBV10-3	CAISAGQGDSPLHF	TGTGCCATCAGTGCGGGACAGGGGGATTCACCCCTCCACTTT
NA	TRBJ1-2	NA	TRBV2	CASSEVRQSYGYTF	TGTGCCAGCAGTGAGGTTCGACAGTCCTATGGCTACACCTTC
TRBD1	TRBJ2-1	NA	TRBV29-1	CSLTGTGVDNEQFF	TGCAGCCTTACCGGGACAGGGGTCGACAATGAGCAGTTCTTC
TRBD1	TRBJ2-7	few	TRBV9	CASSVATGGYEQYF	TGTGCCAGCAGCGTAGCGACAGGGGGCTACGAGCAGTACTTC
NA	TRBJ1-3	NA	TRBV19	CASTKGLLGNTIYF	TGTGCCAGTACTAAGGGACTACTTGGAAACACCATATATTTT
TRBD1	TRBJ2-7	NA	TRBV5-8	CASILFRDSNTYEQYF	TGTGCCAGCATCCTATTCCGGGACAGTAACACCTACGAGCAGTACTTC
TRBD1	TRBJ1-3	NA	TRBV28	CASSKTGGTGNTIYF	TGTGCCAGCAGTAAGACAGGGGGCACTGGAAACACCATATATTTT
NA	TRBJ2-1	NA	TRBV11-1	CASSLYARDNEQFF	TGTGCCAGCAGCTTATATGCTCGGGACAATGAGCAGTTCTTC
NA	TRBJ2-2	NA	TRBV19	CASSVTGRTGELFF	TGTGCCAGTAGTGTAACAGGGCGCACCGGGGAGCTGTTTTTT
TRBD1	TRBJ2-7	NA	TRBV6-5	CASSPGGEQYF	TGTGCCAGCAGCCCAGGGGGAGAGCAGTACTTC
NA	TRBJ1-6	NA	TRBV2	CASTTLGSPLHF	TGTGCCAGCACCACCCTCGGGTCACCCCTCCACTTT
TRBD2	TRBJ2-7	NA	TRBV29-1	CSVAGGTSGRTNEQYF	TGCAGCGTGGCGGGAGGGACTAGCGGGAGGACCAACGAGCAGTACTTC
NA	TRBJ2-2	NA	TRBV5-4	CASSIPEMANTGELFF	TGTGCCAGCAGCATCCCAGAAATGGCGAACACCGGGGAGCTGTTTTTT
TRBD2	TRBJ2-1	NA	TRBV9	CASSVVAGEYYEQFF	TGTGCCAGCAGCGTAGTTGCGGGAGAATACTATGAGCAGTTCTTC
NA	TRBJ1-1	once	TRBV6-5	CASTPHRGAETEAFF	TGTGCCAGCACGCCCCACCGGGGGGCGGAGACTGAAGCTTTCTTT
TRBD1	TRBJ2-7	NA	TRBV19	CASSSRQGFYEQYF	TGTGCCAGTAGTAGTAGACAGGGCTTCTACGAGCAGTACTTC
NA	TRBJ2-3	NA	TRBV2	CASSGHSMLTDTQYF	TGTGCCAGCAGCGGTCACTCCATGCTCACAGATACGCAGTATTTT
NA	TRBJ2-1	few	TRBV27	CASSLVQGTNEQFF	TGTGCCAGCAGTTTAGTGCAGGGTACCAATGAGCAGTTCTTC
NA	TRBJ2-2	NA	TRBV2	CASSEAAGSTGELFF	TGTGCCAGCAGTGAGGCAGCCGGGAGCACCGGGGAGCTGTTTTTT
NA	TRBJ1-2	NA	TRBV28	CASRDTLAYGYTF	TGTGCCAGCAGAGATACCCTGGCCTATGGCTACACCTTC
TRBD2	TRBJ2-7	NA	TRBV6-1	CASSVAGSGGASEQYF	TGTGCCAGCAGTGTAGCAGGGTCGGGAGGGGCCTCCGAGCAGTACTTC
NA	TRBJ2-1	few	TRBV24-1	CATSQATVYNEQFF	TGTGCCACCAGCCAAGCTACGGTTTACAATGAGCAGTTCTTC
NA	TRBJ2-1	NA	TRBV15	CATVGSSYNEQFF	TGTGCCACCGTGGGGAGCTCCTACAATGAGCAGTTCTTC
NA	TRBJ1-5	NA	TRBV12-5	CASGLDLGPQPQHF	TGTGCTAGTGGTTTGGATCTAGGTCCTCAGCCCCAGCATTTT
TRBD1	TRBJ2-1	NA	TRBV6-5	CASRQGNEQFF	TGTGCCAGCAGACAGGGGAATGAGCAGTTCTTC
NA	TRBJ1-4	NA	TRBV7-6	CASSSPTDPNEKLFF	TGTGCCAGCAGCTCACCGACAGACCCTAATGAAAAACTGTTTTTT
TRBD2	TRBJ2-1	NA	TRBV30	CAWSGHGGAYNEQFF	TGTGCCTGGAGTGGCCATGGGGGGGCCTACAATGAGCAGTTCTTC
TRBD2	TRBJ2-2	NA	TRBV19	CASSIKRGGWNTGELFF	TGTGCCAGTAGTATCAAGCGGGGGGGCTGGAACACCGGGGAGCTGTTTTTT
TRBD1	TRBJ1-4	NA	TRBV7-6	CASSPRTGKEKLFF	TGTGCCAGCAGCCCGCGGACAGGGAAGGAAAAACTGTTTTTT
NA	TRBJ1-1	NA	TRBV10-3	CAISESTRTEAFF	TGTGCCATCAGTGAGTCGACTCGAACTGAAGCTTTCTTT
NA	TRBJ2-7	NA	TRBV5-5	CASGGGRNEQYF	TGTGCCAGCGGTGGGGGGAGGAACGAGCAGTACTTC
NA	TRBJ2-7	NA	TRBV11-2	CASSLGVYEQYF	TGTGCCAGCAGCTTAGGTGTATACGAGCAGTACTTC
NA	TRBJ2-1	NA	TRBV5-8	CASSFVAASYNEQFF	TGTGCCAGCAGCTTTGTAGCGGCATCCTACAATGAGCAGTTCTTC
TRBD1	TRBJ1-4	NA	TRBV29-1	CSVDAGGGQGEKLFF	TGCAGCGTTGATGCTGGCGGGGGACAGGGTGAAAAACTGTTTTTT
TRBD2	TRBJ2-5	NA	TRBV5-4	CASSLAGGLTQYF	TGTGCCAGCAGCTTGGCGGGAGGACTGACCCAGTACTTC
TRBD2	TRBJ2-1	NA	TRBV27	CASSTRTSANEQFF	TGTGCCAGCAGTACCAGGACTAGCGCCAATGAGCAGTTCTTC
NA	TRBJ1-1	NA	TRBV29-1	CSVVDLRNLNTEAFF	TGCAGCGTTGTAGATCTGAGGAACCTGAACACTGAAGCTTTCTTT
TRBD1	TRBJ1-2	NA	TRBV5-1	CASSLEGANYGYTF	TGCGCCAGCAGCTTGGAGGGGGCGAACTATGGCTACACCTTC
TRBD1	TRBJ2-7	NA	TRBV5-4	CASSPRGSYEQYF	TGTGCCAGCAGCCCCAGGGGGTCCTACGAGCAGTACTTC
NA	TRBJ2-7	many	TRBV30	CAWSRGQGGSYEQYF	TGTGCCTGGAGTAGAGGGCAGGGGGGCTCCTACGAGCAGTACTTC
NA	TRBJ1-2	NA	TRBV7-3	CASSLQSQSNYGYTF	TGTGCCAGCAGCTTACAGTCACAGTCTAACTATGGCTACACCTTC
NA	TRBJ2-1	few	TRBV14	CASSRQPGDEQFF	TGTGCCAGCAGCCGACAGCCGGGGGATGAGCAGTTCTTC
NA	TRBJ2-7	NA	TRBV15	CATSRVLTGTYEQYF	TGTGCCACCAGCAGAGTGTTAACGGGGACCTACGAGCAGTACTTC
NA	TRBJ2-5	NA	TRBV4-1	CASSQGLGGQETQYF	TGCGCCAGCAGCCAAGGGTTAGGGGGCCAAGAGACCCAGTACTTC
TRBD1	TRBJ1-2	NA	TRBV30	CAWSPTLTGGDYGYTF	TGTGCCTGGAGTCCGACCCTGACAGGGGGCGACTATGGCTACACCTTC